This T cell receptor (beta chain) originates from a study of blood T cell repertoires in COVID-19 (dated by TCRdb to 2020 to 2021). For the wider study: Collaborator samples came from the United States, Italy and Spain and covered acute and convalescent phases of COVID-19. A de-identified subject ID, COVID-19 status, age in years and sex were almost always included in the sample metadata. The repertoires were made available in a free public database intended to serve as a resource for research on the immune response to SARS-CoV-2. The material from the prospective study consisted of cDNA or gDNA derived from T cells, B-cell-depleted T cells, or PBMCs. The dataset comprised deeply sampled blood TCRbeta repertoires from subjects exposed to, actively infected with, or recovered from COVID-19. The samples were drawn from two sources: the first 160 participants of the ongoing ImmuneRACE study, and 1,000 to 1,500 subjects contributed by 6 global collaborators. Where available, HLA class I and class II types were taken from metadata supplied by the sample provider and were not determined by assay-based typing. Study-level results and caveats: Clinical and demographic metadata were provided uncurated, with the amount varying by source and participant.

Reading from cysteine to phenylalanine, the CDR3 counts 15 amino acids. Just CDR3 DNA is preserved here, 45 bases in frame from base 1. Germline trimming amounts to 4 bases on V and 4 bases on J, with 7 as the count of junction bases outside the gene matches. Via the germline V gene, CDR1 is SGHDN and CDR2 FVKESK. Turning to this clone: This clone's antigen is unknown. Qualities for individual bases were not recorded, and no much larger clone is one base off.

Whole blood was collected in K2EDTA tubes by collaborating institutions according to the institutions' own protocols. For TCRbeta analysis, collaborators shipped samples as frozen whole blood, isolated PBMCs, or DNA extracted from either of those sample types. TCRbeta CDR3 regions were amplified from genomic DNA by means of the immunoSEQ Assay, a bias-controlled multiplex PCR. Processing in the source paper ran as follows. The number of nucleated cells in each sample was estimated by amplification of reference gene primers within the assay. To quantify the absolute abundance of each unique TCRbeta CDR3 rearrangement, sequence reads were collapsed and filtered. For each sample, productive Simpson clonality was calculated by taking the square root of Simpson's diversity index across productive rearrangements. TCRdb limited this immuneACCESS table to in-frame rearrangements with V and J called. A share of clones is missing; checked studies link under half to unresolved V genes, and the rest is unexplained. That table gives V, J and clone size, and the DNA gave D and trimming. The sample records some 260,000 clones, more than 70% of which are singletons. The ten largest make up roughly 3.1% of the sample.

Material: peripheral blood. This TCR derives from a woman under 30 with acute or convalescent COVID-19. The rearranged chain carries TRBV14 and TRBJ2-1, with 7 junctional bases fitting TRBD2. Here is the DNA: TGTGCCAGCAGCCCCGGGACTACCCTATACAATGAGCAGTTCTTC. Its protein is CASSPGTTLYNEQFF.